Following are 13 T cell receptor beta chains from one sample sequenced in a study of blood T cell repertoires in COVID-19. TCRdb's copy holds only in-frame clones and misses some; the assay was immunoSEQ multiplex PCR. The sample has around 260,000 clones; 83% are singletons. The sequencing input was peripheral blood. All receptors come from a woman between 50 and 59 years old who had recovered from COVID-19.

The chain carries TRBV7-9 and TRBJ2-5, with 10 bases aligning to TRBD2. The CDR3 has 15 amino acids. Per the germline V gene, CDR1 is SEHNR and CDR2 is FQNEAQ (reference sequence). The ends lost 3 bases at V and 2 bases at J; junction bases unmatched: 3. The DNA of the CDR3 is TGTGCCAGCAGCTTTCTTAGCGGGGGGCAAGAGACCCAGTACTTC. Amino acid sequence: CASSFLSGGQETQYF.

The chain joins TRBV5-6 to TRBJ2-1; tentative D call: TRBD1 (5 bases). Germline-derived CDR1 and CDR2 are SGHDT and YYEEEE. V lost 4 bases to trimming and J lost 2 bases, with 16 bases between them. This CDR3 is built from 16 residues. The chain's CDR3 is CASSPLVDTTYNEQFF. As DNA, the CDR3 is TGTGCCAGCAGCCCCTTGGTGGACACTACCTACAATGAGCAGTTCTTC. Full variable domain (missing parts from reference TRBV5-6 and TRBJ2-1): DAGVTQSPTHLIKTRGQQVTLRCSPKSGHDTVSWYQQALGQGPQFIFQYYEEEERQRGNFPDRFSGHQFPNYSSELNVNALLLGDSALYLCASSPLVDTTYNEQFFGPGTRLTVL.

The genes are TRBV19 and TRBJ1-5; 7 bases are shared with TRBD1. This CDR3 spans 17 amino acids. The germline V gene encodes CDR1 LNHDA and CDR2 SQIVND (reference sequence). Trimming took 3 bases from V and 7 from J; bases not matched to a gene: 15. CDR3 residues: CASSIPFLDRLGQPQHF. CDR3 coding DNA: TGTGCCAGTAGTATTCCTTTCCTGGACAGGCTAGGGCAGCCCCAGCATTTT.

This chain connects TRBV7-2 to TRBJ2-7, with 11 bases matching TRBD2. The CDR3 extends over 15 amino acids. In germline, CDR1 is SGHTA, CDR2 FQGNSA. V shed 5 bases, J shed 1 base, and the junction held 4 bases outside the gene matches. The CDR3 DNA follows: TGTGCCAGCAGCGTCACTAGCGGGGGTTCCTACGAGCAGTACTTC. It yields the protein CASSVTSGGSYEQYF.

This clone has more than one count but fewer than ten. J is TRBJ2-5 and V is TRBV5-4; 8 nucleotides line up with TRBD1. The trim removed 1 base at V and 2 bases at J, leaving 1 base unmatched. There are 14 residues in the CDR3. Looked up from germline, CDR1 is SGHNT and CDR2 is YYREEE (reference sequence). The CDR3 nucleotides read TGTGCCAGCAGCTTGCAGGGGGCACAAGAGACCCAGTACTTC. This codes for CASSLQGAQETQYF.

The rearrangement links TRBV18 to TRBJ1-2; weak D call: TRBD1 (5 bases). Trimming left V 0 bases short and J 7 bases short, with 12 bases between. This CDR3 is 14 amino acids long. CDR1 and CDR2 (germline): KGHSH, LQKENI. The CDR3 loop is CASSPPPGMSGYTF. The CDR3, as DNA: TGTGCCAGCTCACCACCGCCAGGGATGAGTGGCTACACCTTC.

This chain uses TRBV5-1 with TRBJ1-1, with 7 bases fitting TRBD1. The junction had 7 bases not matched to a gene; V was cut back by 5 bases and J by 0 bases. There are 15 residues in the CDR3. The V gene's germline CDR1 is SGHRS and CDR2 YFSETQ. The DNA of the CDR3 is TGCGCCAGCAGGATGACAGGGATGGTGAACACTGAAGCTTTCTTT. Translating it yields CASRMTGMVNTEAFF.

This clone showed up just once. The rearrangement links TRBV30 to TRBJ1-2; 8 positions agree with TRBD1. The V segment lost 4 bases and the J segment 12 bases; nucleotides outside the gene matches: 7. This CDR3 region has 11 residues. Germline V lookup: CDR1 GTSNPN, CDR2 SVGIG (reference sequence). CDR3 nucleotide sequence: TGTGCCTGGATTCAGGGGGCCGGGCACACCTTC. The encoded protein is CAWIQGAGHTF.

This clone has just a few counts. The chain recombines TRBV5-4 with TRBJ1-4, with unresolved D. The ends were cut back, 3 bases at V and 0 bases at J, with 6 bases in the middle. This CDR3 has 14 residues. The V gene's germline CDR1 is SGHNT and CDR2 YYREEE (reference sequence). The CDR3: CASSSDSTNEKLFF. CDR3 nucleotides: TGTGCCAGCAGCTCAGACTCAACTAATGAAAAACTGTTTTTT.

V gene TRBV19 combines with J gene TRBJ2-4; TRBD1 matches at 8 bases. The CDR3 is 14 amino acids. V dropped 4 bases and J dropped 8; count of bases not matched to a gene: 7. Per the germline V gene, CDR1 is LNHDA and CDR2 is SQIVND (reference sequence). CDR3 in DNA: TGTGCCAGTAGTAACGACAGGGGAACGGACATTCAGTACTTC. Translating gives CASSNDRGTDIQYF.

This rearrangement joins TRBV7-2 to TRBJ2-5; D gene unclear. This CDR3 spans 12 amino acids. Germline CDR1 and CDR2: SGHTA and FQGNSA. The germline V and J ends were trimmed by 5 bases and 10 bases, with 14 bases remaining between them. CDR3 residues: CASSPRVAVQYF. The CDR3 nucleotides read TGTGCCAGCAGCCCTCGGGTCGCCGTCCAGTACTTC.

The chain couples TRBV5-6 to TRBJ2-3; D is unresolved. The CDR3 contains 15 residues. Germline values: CDR1 SGHDT, CDR2 YYEEEE. Trimming took off 3 bases at V and 2 bases at J, with 13 bases between the two ends. CDR3 residues: CASSSPGLPTDTQYF. The CDR3 nucleotides read TGTGCCAGCAGCTCACCCGGGTTACCCACAGATACGCAGTATTTT.

V usage is TRBV30 and J usage is TRBJ1-2; tentative D call: TRBD1 (5 bases). V dropped 3 bases and J dropped 8 bases, with 10 bases sitting between them. From germline, CDR1 is GTSNPN and CDR2 SVGIG (reference sequence). This CDR3 is 11 amino acids long. The CDR3 here is CAWSQGSGYTF. The CDR3 DNA follows: TGTGCCTGGAGCCAGGGAAGCGGCTACACCTTC.